The present TCR beta chain was sequenced within a study of response to subunit inactivated influenza vaccine. Whole-study results and caveats: That few new T cells are recruited by each seasonal influenza vaccination was the authors' suggestion.

In regard to this clonotype: Antigen unknown.

Unmatched junction bases numbered 13, after V lost 8 bases and J lost 5 bases. The CDR3 spans 15 residues. Germline-derived CDR1 and CDR2 are MDHEN and SYDVKM. In TCRdb, the RT-PCR reads were re-called with MiXCR into one record per CDR3 protein. The sample includes hundreds of thousands of distinct CDR3 sequences, 7.6% of them seen just once. This sequence originates from a man between 50 and 69 years old who received an inactivated influenza vaccine. This chain joins TRBV28 and TRBJ2-7; 9 bases match TRBD1. Sequences were derived from PBMCs from blood, sampled roughly 24 months after vaccination. Written as DNA, the CDR3 is TGTGCCAGCGGGGGACCGGGACAGGGTATCGACGAGCAGTACTTC. Its translation is CASGGPGQGIDEQYF.